These 13 T cell receptor beta chains share one sample of origin, sequenced in a study of blood T cell repertoires in COVID-19. Assay: immunoSEQ multiplex PCR; the TCRdb copy retains only in-frame clones and omits some. This table holds about 370,000 clones, roughly 90% found once. The sample taken for sequencing was peripheral blood. These receptors came from a woman in her twenties or thirties with COVID-19, enrolled during active disease.

The chain has TRBV6-2 or TRBV6-3 and TRBJ1-2, with a tentative D call TRBD1 (5 bases). Germline loops: CDR1 MNHEY, CDR2 SVGEGT. Deletions cut 5 bases from V and 2 bases from J, with 9 bases between. The CDR3 is 13 amino acids. CDR3 residues: CASSLDTNYGYTF. CDR3 bases: TGTGCCAGCAGTCTGGACACCAACTATGGCTACACCTTC.

This clone was seen a handful of times. The rearrangement joins TRBV12-5 to TRBJ2-1; TRBD2 is a possible D gene (7 bases). The germline V gene has CDR1 LGHNT and CDR2 FRNRAP. The CDR3 covers 17 residues. V dropped 0 bases and J dropped 5 bases, with 17 bases sitting between them. The DNA of the CDR3 is TGTGCTAGTGGTTTGGTACTGGGAGGGGGTAGCGACAATGAGCAGTTCTTC. It specifies CASGLVLGGGSDNEQFF.

The chain joins TRBV29-1 to TRBJ1-2; 9 positions match TRBD1. Germline CDR1 reads SQVTM; CDR2 reads ANQGSEA. This CDR3 contains 14 residues. Trimming removed 7 bases from V and 6 bases from J; junction bases left unmatched: 12. CDR3 sequence: CSASLAQGAHGYTF. In nucleotides, the CDR3 is TGCAGCGCCTCCCTGGCACAGGGGGCGCATGGCTACACCTTC.

Details on this clone: This sample includes further DNA sequences coding for the same CDR3. This chain connects TRBV7-9 to TRBJ1-2; D is possibly TRBD1 (6 bases). The V gene's germline CDR1 is SEHNR and CDR2 FQNEAQ (reference sequence). The CDR3 contains 14 residues. V dropped 1 base and J dropped 2 bases, with 8 bases sitting between them. CDR3 sequence reads: CASSLGQGNYGYTF. The CDR3 bases are TGTGCCAGCAGCTTAGGGCAGGGGAACTATGGCTACACCTTC.

V gene TRBV19 combines with J gene TRBJ2-2; TRBD1 agrees at 10 bases. With 3 bases clipped from V and 4 bases from J, the junction kept 2 bases outside the gene matches. The CDR3 sequence is 15 residues long. The germline V gene has CDR1 LNHDA and CDR2 SQIVND (reference sequence). CDR3 sequence: CASSIRTGGTGELFF. The CDR3 DNA sequence: TGTGCCAGTAGTATCCGGACAGGGGGCACCGGGGAGCTGTTTTTT. The whole variable domain, filled in from reference TRBV19 and TRBJ2-2, reads DGGITQSPKYLFRKEGQNVTLSCEQNLNHDAMYWYRQDPGQGLRLIYYSQIVNDFQKGDIAEGYSVSREKKESFPLTVTSAQKNPTAFYLCASSIRTGGTGELFFGEGSRLTVL.

This chain joins TRBV6-1 and TRBJ2-1; TRBD2 agrees at 10 bases. The V gene's germline CDR1 is MNHNS and CDR2 SASEGT. The V gene end was trimmed by 1 base and the J gene end by 8 bases; junction bases not matched to a gene: 8. This CDR3 comprises 16 residues. In DNA, the CDR3 is TGTGCCAGCAGTGAAGTGGGAGCGGGAGGGAAGGATGAGCAGTTCTTC. Residues: CASSEVGAGGKDEQFF.

The rearrangement links TRBV4-1 to TRBJ1-2; possible D gene TRBD1, 6 bases. In germline, CDR1 is MGHRA, CDR2 YSYEKL. V gave up 1 base and J gave up 4 bases, with 13 bases separating them. The CDR3 covers 15 residues. The CDR3 DNA is TGCGCCAGCAGCCAAGCCCCAGACAGGCCCTATGGCTACACCTTC. Its protein product is CASSQAPDRPYGYTF.

The CDR3 spells CASSLPGALLLNYEQYF. The CDR3 DNA is TGTGCCAGCAGCTTACCAGGGGCCCTCCTCCTCAACTACGAGCAGTACTTC. The V gene is TRBV28, the J gene TRBJ2-7; D might be TRBD1 (6 bases). Germline values: CDR1 MDHEN, CDR2 SYDVKM. Trimming removed 6 bases at V and 3 bases at J, with 24 bases between. This CDR3 is 17 amino acids long.

This clone appeared a few times. This chain joins TRBV6-5 and TRBJ1-1; 7 bases align to TRBD1. Germline CDR1 and CDR2: MNHEY and SVGAGI. The CDR3 length is 14 residues. Unmatched junction bases numbered 6, after V lost 6 bases and J lost 2 bases. The CDR3 DNA sequence: TGTGCCAGCAGGCTGGGACAGCCCAACACTGAAGCTTTCTTT. Protein product: CASRLGQPNTEAFF.

J is TRBJ1-5 and V is TRBV6-6; D gene ambiguous. The CDR3 runs 13 residues. The V end was cut by 4 bases, the J end by 3 bases, with 7 bases between. Germline assignment: CDR1 MNHNY and CDR2 SVGAGI (reference sequence). Here the CDR3 reads CASSFQYNQPQHF. DNA of the CDR3: TGTGCCAGCAGTTTCCAGTACAATCAGCCCCAGCATTTT.

The chain couples TRBV5-6 to TRBJ2-3, with 7 bases lining up with TRBD2. CDR3 length equals 15 residues. After removal of 4 bases from V and 4 bases from J, the junction contained 9 bases not matched to a gene. Germline V gene lookup returns CDR1 SGHDT and CDR2 YYEEEE. CDR3 bases: TGTGCCAGCAGCCCAAGGGCGGGGGTATCAGATACGCAGTATTTT. This encodes CASSPRAGVSDTQYF.

This clone was seen a single time. The chain carries TRBV5-1 and TRBJ2-3, with D unresolved. Germline V CDR1 and CDR2: SGHRS, YFSETQ. V lost 7 bases, J lost 0 bases, and 9 bases lay in between. The CDR3 length is 13 residues. The CDR3 sequence: CASARGSTDTQYF. CDR3 DNA sequence: TGCGCCAGCGCGCGAGGCAGCACAGATACGCAGTATTTT.

This clone was seen only a few times. The CDR3, as DNA: TGTGCCAGCTCACCGATCGGGGACTCCAGGGATACGCAGTATTTT. It translates to CASSPIGDSRDTQYF. The gene calls are TRBV18 and TRBJ2-3, with D maybe TRBD2 (6 bases). The CDR3 extends over 15 amino acids. The V gene lost 3 bases and the J gene lost 6 bases, with 16 bases spanning the gap. CDR1 and CDR2 (germline): KGHSH, LQKENI.